The 21 T cell receptor beta chains below come from one sample, sequenced in a study of T cells in Graves' hyperthyroidism and ophthalmopathy. From RNA transcripts, TCR beta CDR3 regions were amplified. First-round RT-PCR with HTBI primers amplified the TCR CDR3 region. Each CDR3 protein is one row after TCRdb ran MiXCR on the multiplex PCR reads. The repertoire includes around 340,000 distinct CDR3 sequences, roughly 21% of them detected once, and over 40% sits in the top ten. Sample: blood. The receptor source for this set is a woman aged 45-65 years with Graves' hyperthyroidism.

In its sample, this clonotype was seen many times. The chain combines TRBV2 with TRBJ2-5; D may be TRBD1 (7 bases). CDR1 and CDR2 (germline): SNHLY, FYNNEI. V was clipped by 1 base and J by 2 bases, with 11 bases between them. The CDR3 totals 15 residues. CDR3 DNA sequence: TGTGCCAGCAGTGAAGAGACAGGGAGGCAAGAGACCCAGTACTTC. It specifies CASSEETGRQETQYF.

This sequence joins TRBV2 and TRBJ1-4; the D gene is possibly TRBD1 (5 bases). The germline V gene encodes CDR1 SNHLY and CDR2 FYNNEI. Trimming took 8 bases from V and 2 from J, leaving 15 bases between them. The CDR3 loop spans 15 amino acids. CDR3 residues: CASLTSQVTNEKLFF. In DNA, the CDR3 is TGTGCCAGCCTTACCTCACAGGTCACTAATGAAAAACTGTTTTTT.

The chain links TRBV3-1 to TRBJ1-2; no clear D gene. Germline CDR1 reads LGHDT; CDR2 reads YNNKEL (reference sequence). The CDR3 extends over 14 amino acids. V lost 1 base and J 0 bases, leaving 6 bases between the germline ends. The CDR3, as DNA: TGTGCCAGCAGCCAAGGGTTAACTAACTATGGCTACACCTTC. Residues: CASSQGLTNYGYTF.

The sample holds many counts of this clonotype. CDR3 protein: CASSQGPAGGNEQFF. The CDR3, as DNA: TGTGCCAGCAGCCAAGGCCCAGCGGGGGGGAATGAGCAGTTCTTC. V and J are TRBV3-1 and TRBJ2-1; TRBD2 matches 10 bases. The V gene's germline CDR1 is LGHDT and CDR2 YNNKEL (reference sequence). Trimming at V came to 1 base and at J to 7 bases, leaving 4 bases not matched to a gene. CDR3 length: 15 residues.

About this clonotype itself: With a much larger clone just one base away, this may be a read error. This CDR3 reads CTSSPPDYNEQFF. CDR3 sequence (DNA): TGTACCAGCAGCCCACCAGACTACAATGAGCAGTTCTTC. V gene TRBV6-1 combines with J gene TRBJ2-1; D unresolved. The CDR3 loop spans 13 amino acids. CDR1 is MNHNS and CDR2 is SASEGT in the germline V gene.

This clonotype has ten or more counts. The chain combines TRBV28 with TRBJ1-4; D is unresolved. The V and J ends lost 3 bases and 6 bases respectively, with 11 bases between them. Germline CDR1 is MDHEN and CDR2 is SYDVKM. This CDR3 contains 14 residues. The DNA of the CDR3 is TGTGCCAGCAGTTTGGTCGGAGTGGATGAAAAACTGTTTTTT. It codes for CASSLVGVDEKLFF.

Many counts were recorded for this clonotype. J is TRBJ2-1 and V is TRBV24-1; TRBD2 agrees at 8 bases. This CDR3 has 15 residues. Trimming cost V 3 bases and J 4 bases; bases outside gene matches: 4. Germline-derived CDR1 and CDR2 are KGHDR and SFDVKD. The CDR3, as DNA: TGTGCCACCAGTGATATGTCGGGAGGGTACAATGAGCAGTTCTTC. It translates to CATSDMSGGYNEQFF.

This rearrangement joins TRBV12-3 or TRBV12-4 to TRBJ1-5, with D possibly matching TRBD1 (6 bases). Trimming removed 6 bases at V and 6 bases at J, with 18 bases between. The CDR3 runs 15 residues. CDR3 bases: TGTGCCAGCAGCCAACAGGGTCCCCTGGGTCAGCCCCAGCATTTT. It translates to CASSQQGPLGQPQHF.

At least ten counts were recorded for this clonotype. The chain employs TRBV12-3 or TRBV12-4 and TRBJ2-7, with D possibly TRBD1 on 6 matching bases. This CDR3 is built from 14 residues. V gave up 3 bases and J gave up 5 bases, with 14 bases separating them. The CDR3, as DNA: TGTGCCAGCAGTTTTCGACACAGGGCCGACGAGCAGTACTTC. Amino acid sequence: CASSFRHRADEQYF.

The chain recombines TRBV5-1 with TRBJ2-3; D uncertain. The CDR3 contains 13 residues. V lost 6 bases to trimming and J lost 2 bases, with 10 bases between them. CDR1 is SGHRS and CDR2 is YFSETQ in the germline V gene. The CDR3 protein is CASKKSSTDTQYF. In nucleotides, the CDR3 is TGCGCCAGCAAGAAGTCATCCACAGATACGCAGTATTTT.

J is TRBJ2-3 and V is TRBV5-1, with TRBD2 matching over 14 bases. J gave up 5 bases and V 1 base, and 12 bases lay outside the gene matches. CDR1 SGHRS and CDR2 YFSETQ come from the germline V gene. The CDR3 has 19 residues. CDR3 region: CASSLKWTSGGRIRDTQYF. The CDR3 DNA reads TGCGCCAGCAGCTTGAAGTGGACTAGCGGGGGGCGAATCCGAGATACGCAGTATTTT.

This clonotype was seen many times. The V gene is TRBV20-1, the J gene TRBJ2-7; D is possibly TRBD2 (5 bases). Germline lookup yields CDR1 DFQATT and CDR2 SNEGSKA (reference sequence). V gave up 4 bases and J gave up 9 bases, with 13 bases separating them. The CDR3 runs to 11 residues. CDR3 coding DNA: TGCAGTGCTAAGACGGGATTTGTGCAGTACTTC. Translation gives CSAKTGFVQYF.

This clonotype was recorded once. The chain employs TRBV20-1 and TRBJ1-6, with D maybe TRBD1 (5 bases). V was trimmed by 5 bases and J by 6 bases, leaving 11 bases between them. The CDR3 runs 13 residues. The germline gives CDR1 DFQATT, CDR2 SNEGSKA (reference sequence). The CDR3 loop is CSAGGTSNSPLHF. In DNA, the CDR3 is TGCAGTGCTGGCGGGACTTCTAATTCACCCCTCCACTTT.

The chain uses TRBV6-2 or TRBV6-3 and TRBJ2-5; 13 bases fit TRBD2. From germline, CDR1 is MNHEY and CDR2 SVGEGT. J gave up 1 base and V 2 bases, and 7 bases lay outside the gene matches. The CDR3 runs to 18 residues. CDR3 amino acids: CASSYPSGTSGIQETQYF. CDR3 DNA sequence: TGTGCCAGCAGTTACCCCTCCGGGACTAGCGGGATCCAAGAGACCCAGTACTTC.

The rearrangement links TRBV6-5 to TRBJ1-1, with TRBD1 matching 8 bases. Trimming at V came to 4 bases and at J to 6 bases, leaving 4 bases not matched to a gene. The CDR3 runs 13 residues. From germline, CDR1 is MNHEY and CDR2 SVGAGI. CDR3 region: CASSLNRGAEAFF. For the CDR3, the DNA is TGTGCCAGCAGTTTAAACAGGGGGGCTGAAGCTTTCTTT.

This clonotype was counted once. V gene TRBV18 combines with J gene TRBJ2-7, with 8 bases lining up with TRBD2. V lost 3 bases to trimming and J lost 4 bases; unmatched junction nucleotides: 11. Per germline, CDR1 KGHSH and CDR2 LQKENI. This CDR3 comprises 16 residues. This chain's CDR3 is CASSPFGVAGSYEQYF. CDR3 sequence (DNA): TGTGCCAGCTCACCCTTCGGGGTAGCGGGATCTTACGAGCAGTACTTC. Full variable domain (remainder filled in from reference TRBV18 and TRBJ2-7): NAGVMQNPRHLVRRRGQEARLRCSPMKGHSHVYWYRQLPEEGLKFMVYLQKENIIDESGMPKERFSAEFPKEGPSILRIQQVVRGDSAAYFCASSPFGVAGSYEQYFGPGTRLTVT.

This clonotype was picked up many times. The J gene is TRBJ2-2, the V gene TRBV12-3 or TRBV12-4; D perhaps matches TRBD2 (6 bases). V was trimmed by 1 base and J by 5 bases, leaving 29 bases between them. The length of the CDR3 is 21 residues. CDR3 loop: CASSLDKRATSSREVTGELFF. CDR3 in DNA: TGTGCCAGCAGTTTAGATAAGAGGGCTACTAGCTCTCGAGAAGTAACCGGGGAGCTGTTTTTT.

The chain has TRBV18 and TRBJ2-7; TRBD2 aligns across 7 bases. Losses at the gene ends were 2 bases for V and 3 bases for J; bases not matched to a gene: 7. The CDR3 totals 15 residues. CDR1 and CDR2 from the germline V gene are KGHSH and LQKENI. CDR3 sequence (DNA): TGTGCCAGCTCACCAGGGCTAGCGGACCTCTACGAGCAGTACTTC. Translation gives CASSPGLADLYEQYF.

This clonotype was detected many times. The chain has TRBV27 and TRBJ2-7; 11 bases agree with TRBD1. The germline gives CDR1 MNHEY, CDR2 SMNVEV (reference sequence). With 8 bases clipped from V and 3 bases from J, the junction kept 3 bases outside the gene matches. The CDR3 spans 13 residues. The CDR3 coding sequence is TGTGCCAGCTGGGGACAGGGGGTCTACGAGCAGTACTTC. Translated: CASWGQGVYEQYF.

The V and J genes are TRBV18 and TRBJ1-5, with D unclear. V dropped 8 bases and J dropped 5 bases, with 13 bases sitting between them. The CDR3 consists of 13 residues. CDR1 and CDR2 from the germline V gene are KGHSH and LQKENI. CDR3 DNA sequence: TGTGCCAGCCGGACCGGCTGGGATCAGCCCCAGCATTTT. Translated: CASRTGWDQPQHF.

This clonotype was seen ten or more times. The chain has TRBV28 and TRBJ2-2; 9 nucleotides match TRBD2. The CDR3 has 16 residues. J lost 5 bases, V lost 3 bases, and 7 bases had no gene match. Germline V gives CDR1 MDHEN, CDR2 SYDVKM. DNA of the CDR3: TGTGCCAGCAGTTTCGGCGGCGGGAGGGGGACCGGGGAGCTGTTTTTT. Its protein is CASSFGGGRGTGELFF.